This T cell receptor beta chain stems from a study of control samples from healthy donors and cancer patients. The repertoire was sequenced with immunoSEQ multiplex PCR; TCRdb's copy has only in-frame clones and lacks some. The sample carries more than 120,000 clones, 75% to 95% recorded once. This CDR3 is 15 amino acids long. V lost 3 bases, J lost 6 bases, and 12 bases lay in between. Germline V CDR1 and CDR2: KGHSH, LQKENI. The sample comprised blood. V is TRBV18 and J is TRBJ1-6; D perhaps matches TRBD1 (5 bases). This clonotype originated in a man aged 25-45 years in good health. CDR3 sequence (DNA): TGTGCCAGCTCACCTAGACAGTCGGGTAATTCACCCCTCCACTTT. Residues: CASSPRQSGNSPLHF.